This is a list of T cell receptor beta chains from one sample in a study of blood T cell repertoires in COVID-19. The assay was immunoSEQ multiplex PCR, and TCRdb's table has in-frame clones only and misses some. The sample yields some 50,000 clones, about 90% seen once. The sequenced sample was peripheral blood. These receptors were taken from a man aged 65 to 85 with active COVID-19. Both conserved end residues are part of each CDR3. Fields, in order: D gene, J gene, V gene, clone size, CDR3 DNA, CDR3 protein. D genes are given only for firm matches. Expanded clones are given a class, and other clones once, few, many or no size at all.

. TRBJ1-6 TRBV30 . TGTGCCTGGAGTGTAATCGAGGGAGCTTCACCCCTCCACTTT CAWSVIEGASPLHF
. TRBJ2-2 TRBV30 . TGTGCCTGGAGTCGGGGGTATACCGGGGAGCTGTTTTTT CAWSRGYTGELFF
. TRBJ1-1 TRBV5-5 . TGTGCCAGCAGCTTGGAGTCTGTATACACCCAAGCTTTCTTT CASSLESVYTQAFF
. TRBJ2-1 TRBV11-2 . TGTGCCAGCAGCTCCCGTTCGTATGAGCAGTTCTTC CASSSRSYEQFF
TRBD1 TRBJ2-1 TRBV11-2 . TGTGCCAGCAGCTTCTCTGGCAGGGGGCGTGAGCAGTTCTTC CASSFSGRGREQFF
TRBD2 TRBJ2-1 TRBV9 . TGTGCCAGCAGCACATCAGCGGGGGGTTCCTACAATGAGCAGTTCTTC CASSTSAGGSYNEQFF
TRBD1 TRBJ1-1 TRBV3-1/TRBV3-2 . TGTGCCAGCAGACCACAGGGGCACAACACTGAAGCTTTCTTT CASRPQGHNTEAFF
. TRBJ1-5 TRBV6-5 few TGTGCCAGCAGTTACAACGGGCCCCAGCATTTT CASSYNGPQHF
TRBD1 TRBJ1-2 TRBV6-5 . TGTGCCGTAACTGACAGGGAGAATGGCTACACCTTC CAVTDRENGYTF
TRBD2 TRBJ2-3 TRBV9 . TGTGCCAGCAGCGTAGGGGGTAGCGGGGGAACGGATACGCAGTATTTT CASSVGGSGGTDTQYF
. TRBJ2-2 TRBV15 . TGTGCCACCAGCAGAGATAAGGGAGCCGGGGAGCTGTTTTTT CATSRDKGAGELFF
TRBD1 TRBJ2-5 TRBV5-1 . TGCGCCAGCAGTCAAGGACAGGCTATAACTGCTCGGGAGACCCAGTACTTC CASSQGQAITARETQYF
. TRBJ1-6 TRBV19 . TGTGCCAGTAGCTTGAGTTCTTCGGGACTCCTTAATTCACCCCTCCACTTT CASSLSSSGLLNSPLHF
. TRBJ2-2 TRBV7-2 . TGTGCCAGCAGCTTAGGATACACCACCGGGGAGCTGTTTTTT CASSLGYTTGELFF
TRBD1 TRBJ1-1 TRBV6-6 . TGTGCCAGCAGTAACGGACAGGGGGACACTGAAGCTTTCTTT CASSNGQGDTEAFF
. TRBJ2-5 TRBV5-1 . TGCGCCAGCAGCTCGGCGGGTCCAGGAAAGATAACCCTTTGGGAGACCCAGTACTTC CASSSAGPGKITLWETQYF
. TRBJ1-5 TRBV5-5 . TGTGCCAGCAGCTTGGTCCCGAGTCATAGCAATCAGCCCCAGCATTTT CASSLVPSHSNQPQHF